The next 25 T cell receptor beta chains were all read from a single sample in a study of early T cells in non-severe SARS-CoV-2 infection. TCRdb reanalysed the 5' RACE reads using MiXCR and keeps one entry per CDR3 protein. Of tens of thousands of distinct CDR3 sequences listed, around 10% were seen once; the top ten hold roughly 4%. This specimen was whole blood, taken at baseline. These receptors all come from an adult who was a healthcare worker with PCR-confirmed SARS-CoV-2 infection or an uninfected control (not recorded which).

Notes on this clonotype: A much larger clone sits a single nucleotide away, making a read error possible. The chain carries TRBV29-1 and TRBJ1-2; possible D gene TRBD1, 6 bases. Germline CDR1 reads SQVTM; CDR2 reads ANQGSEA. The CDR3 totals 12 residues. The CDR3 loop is CSVEGAQYGYAF. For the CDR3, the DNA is TGCAGCGTTGAGGGGGCTCAGTATGGCTACGCCTTC.

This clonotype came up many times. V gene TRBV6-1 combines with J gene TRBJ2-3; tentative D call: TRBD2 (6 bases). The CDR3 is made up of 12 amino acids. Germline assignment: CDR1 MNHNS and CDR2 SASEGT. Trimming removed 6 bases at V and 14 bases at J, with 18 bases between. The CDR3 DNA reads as TGTGCCAGCAGCCGGGAGAGAGCCCCCCGGTATTTT. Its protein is CASSRERAPRYF.

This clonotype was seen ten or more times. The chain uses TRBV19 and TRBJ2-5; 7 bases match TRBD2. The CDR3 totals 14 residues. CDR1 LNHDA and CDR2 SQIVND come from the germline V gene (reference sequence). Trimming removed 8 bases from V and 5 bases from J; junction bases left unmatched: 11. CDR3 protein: CASSPPGGSETQYF. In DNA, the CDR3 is TGTGCCAGTTCCCCCCCGGGGGGTTCGGAGACCCAGTACTTC. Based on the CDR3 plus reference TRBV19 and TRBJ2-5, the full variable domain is DGGITQSPKYLFRKEGQNVTLSCEQNLNHDAMYWYRQDPGQGLRLIYYSQIVNDFQKGDIAEGYSVSREKKESFPLTVTSAQKNPTAFYLCASSPPGGSETQYFGPGTRLLVL.

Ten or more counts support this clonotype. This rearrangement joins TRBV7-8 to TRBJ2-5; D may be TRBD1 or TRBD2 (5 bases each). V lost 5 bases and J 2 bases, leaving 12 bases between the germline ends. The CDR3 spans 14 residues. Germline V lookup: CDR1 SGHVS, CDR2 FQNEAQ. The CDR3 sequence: CASSHGTGQETQYF. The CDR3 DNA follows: TGTGCCAGCAGCCACGGGACGGGACAAGAGACCCAGTACTTC.

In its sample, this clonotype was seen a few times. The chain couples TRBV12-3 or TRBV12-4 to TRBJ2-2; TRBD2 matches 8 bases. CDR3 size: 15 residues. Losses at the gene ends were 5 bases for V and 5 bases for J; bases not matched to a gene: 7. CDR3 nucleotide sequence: TGTGCCAGCAGTCGCAGCGGGAGATGGACCGGGGAGCTGTTTTTT. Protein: CASSRSGRWTGELFF.

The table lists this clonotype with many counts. CDR3 bases: TGTGCCAGCAGTCCGGGACTAGGCACTGAGCAGTTCTTC. Translating gives CASSPGLGTEQFF. The genes are TRBV7-8 and TRBJ2-1; 8 bases map to TRBD2. This CDR3 spans 13 amino acids. The J segment lost 9 bases and the V segment lost 6 bases, leaving 7 bases of the junction unmatched. Germline V lookup: CDR1 SGHVS, CDR2 FQNEAQ.

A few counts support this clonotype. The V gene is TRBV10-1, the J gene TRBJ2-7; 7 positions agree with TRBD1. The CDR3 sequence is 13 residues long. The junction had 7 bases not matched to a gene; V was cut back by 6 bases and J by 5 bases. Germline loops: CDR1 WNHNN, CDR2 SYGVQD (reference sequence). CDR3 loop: CASSLTGFDEQYF. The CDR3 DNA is TGCGCCAGCAGCCTGACAGGGTTCGACGAGCAGTACTTC.

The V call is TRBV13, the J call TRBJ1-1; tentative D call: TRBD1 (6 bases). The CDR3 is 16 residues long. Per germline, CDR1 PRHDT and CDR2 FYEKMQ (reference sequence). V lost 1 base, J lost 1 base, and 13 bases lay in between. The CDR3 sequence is CASSLVDLDRNTEAFF. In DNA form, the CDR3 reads TGTGCCAGCAGCTTAGTGGACCTGGACAGGAACACTGAAGCTTTCTTT.

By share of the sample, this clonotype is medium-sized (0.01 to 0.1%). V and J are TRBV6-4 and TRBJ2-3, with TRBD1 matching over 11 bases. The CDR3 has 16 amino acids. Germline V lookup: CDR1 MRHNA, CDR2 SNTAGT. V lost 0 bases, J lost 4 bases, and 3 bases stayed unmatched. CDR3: CASSDSGTGGADTQYF. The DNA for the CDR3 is TGTGCCAGCAGTGACTCCGGGACAGGGGGGGCAGATACGCAGTATTTT.

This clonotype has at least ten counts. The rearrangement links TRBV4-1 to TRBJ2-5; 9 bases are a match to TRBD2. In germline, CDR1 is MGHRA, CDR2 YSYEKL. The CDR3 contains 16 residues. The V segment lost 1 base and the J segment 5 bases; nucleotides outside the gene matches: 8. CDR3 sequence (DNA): TGCGCCAGCAGCCAAGTCCCCGGGACTAGCTATGAGACCCAGTACTTC. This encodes CASSQVPGTSYETQYF.

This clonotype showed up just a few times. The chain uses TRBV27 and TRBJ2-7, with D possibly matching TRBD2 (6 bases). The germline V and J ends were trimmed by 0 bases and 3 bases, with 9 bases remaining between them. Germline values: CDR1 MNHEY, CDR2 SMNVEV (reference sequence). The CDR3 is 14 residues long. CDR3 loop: CASSLSWGVYEQYF. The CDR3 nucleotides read TGTGCCAGCAGTTTATCATGGGGGGTCTACGAGCAGTACTTC.

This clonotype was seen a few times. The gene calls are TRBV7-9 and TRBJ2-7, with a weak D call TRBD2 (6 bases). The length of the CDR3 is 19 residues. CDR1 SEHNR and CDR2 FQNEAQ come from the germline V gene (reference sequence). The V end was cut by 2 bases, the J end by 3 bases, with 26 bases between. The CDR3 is CASSLNRRTTRGEVYEQYF. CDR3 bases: TGTGCCAGCAGCTTAAACCGGCGGACTACCCGGGGTGAAGTCTACGAGCAGTACTTC.

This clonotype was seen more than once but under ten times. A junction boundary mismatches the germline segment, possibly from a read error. For the CDR3, the DNA is TGTGCCAGGGAGGCTAGCGGGAAGATAGCTGCCTCCTGCGAGCAGTACTTC. This encodes CAREASGKIAASCEQYF. The chain couples TRBV6-5 to TRBJ2-7; 9 bases line up with TRBD2. The CDR3 runs 17 residues. Germline V lookup: CDR1 MNHEY, CDR2 SVGAGI.

CDR3 DNA sequence: TGCGCCAGCAGCTTGGAGGGGCAGGATGGCTACACCTTC. This sequence encodes CASSLEGQDGYTF. This chain joins TRBV5-1 and TRBJ1-2; a possible D gene is TRBD1 (5 bases). Trimming cost V 0 bases and J 6 bases, with 9 bases left between them. The CDR3 consists of 13 residues. Per germline, CDR1 SGHRS and CDR2 YFSETQ.

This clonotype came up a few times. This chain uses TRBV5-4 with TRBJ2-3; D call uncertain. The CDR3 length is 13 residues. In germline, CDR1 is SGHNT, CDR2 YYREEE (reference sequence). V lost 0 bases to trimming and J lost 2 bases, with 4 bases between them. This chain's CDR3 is CASSLDLTDTQYF. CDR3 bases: TGTGCCAGCAGCTTGGACCTCACAGATACGCAGTATTTT.

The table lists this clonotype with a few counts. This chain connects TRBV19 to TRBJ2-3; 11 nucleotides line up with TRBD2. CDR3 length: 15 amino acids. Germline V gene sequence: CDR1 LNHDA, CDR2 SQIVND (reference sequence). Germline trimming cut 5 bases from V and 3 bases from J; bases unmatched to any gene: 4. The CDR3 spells CASSALAGVTDTQYF. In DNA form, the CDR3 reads TGTGCCAGTAGTGCACTAGCGGGAGTTACAGATACGCAGTATTTT.

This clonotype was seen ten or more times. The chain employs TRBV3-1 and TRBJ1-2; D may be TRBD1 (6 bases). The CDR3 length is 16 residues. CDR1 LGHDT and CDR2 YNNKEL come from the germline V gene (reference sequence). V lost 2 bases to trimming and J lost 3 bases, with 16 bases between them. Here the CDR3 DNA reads TGTGCCAGCAGCCAAATACAGGGAGTTACCCACTATGGCTACACCTTC. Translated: CASSQIQGVTHYGYTF.

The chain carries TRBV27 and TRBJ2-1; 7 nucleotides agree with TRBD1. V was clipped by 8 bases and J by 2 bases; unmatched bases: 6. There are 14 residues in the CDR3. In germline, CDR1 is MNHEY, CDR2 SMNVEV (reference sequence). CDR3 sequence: CASCDRVAYNEQFF. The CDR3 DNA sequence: TGTGCCAGCTGTGACAGGGTGGCCTACAATGAGCAGTTCTTC.

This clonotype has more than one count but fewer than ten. The CDR3: CASSLDVTSGTHEQFF. The CDR3 DNA is TGTGCCAGCAGCTTGGATGTGACTAGCGGGACTCATGAGCAGTTCTTC. V is TRBV5-4 and J is TRBJ2-1, with TRBD2 matching 11 bases. This CDR3 has 16 residues. J was trimmed by 8 bases and V by 0 bases; bases with no gene match: 7. Germline CDR1 is SGHNT and CDR2 is YYREEE (reference sequence).

The DNA of the CDR3 is TGTGCCAGCAGGTCGGCTAGCGGGGGAACCTACGAGCAGTACTTC. Amino acids: CASRSASGGTYEQYF. The rearrangement joins TRBV28 to TRBJ2-7; 10 bases align to TRBD2. Unmatched junction bases numbered 7, after V lost 6 bases and J lost 2 bases. The CDR3 loop spans 15 amino acids. The germline CDR1 and CDR2 sequences are MDHEN and SYDVKM. The entire variable domain, with the rest obtained from reference TRBV28 and TRBJ2-7, is as follows: DVKVTQSSRYLVKRTGEKVFLECVQDMDHENMFWYRQDPGLGLRLIYFSYDVKMKEKGDIPEGYSVSREKKERFSLILESASTNQTSMYLCASRSASGGTYEQYFGPGTRLTVT.

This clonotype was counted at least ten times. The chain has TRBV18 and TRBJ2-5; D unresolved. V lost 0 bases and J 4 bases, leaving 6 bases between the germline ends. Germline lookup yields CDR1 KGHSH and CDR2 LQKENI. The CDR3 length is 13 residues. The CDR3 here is CASSPPGVETQYF. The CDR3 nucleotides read TGTGCCAGCTCACCACCTGGGGTAGAGACCCAGTACTTC.

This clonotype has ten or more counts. CDR3 in amino acids: CASSLVTGIWNEQFF. In nucleotides, the CDR3 is TGTGCCAGCAGCTTAGTAACAGGGATCTGGAATGAGCAGTTCTTC. The chain carries TRBV11-2 and TRBJ2-1; D possibly corresponds to TRBD1 (6 bases). Germline V lookup: CDR1 SGHAT, CDR2 FQNNGV. Trimming pared 1 base from V and 7 bases from J, leaving 14 bases between. CDR3 length equals 15 residues.

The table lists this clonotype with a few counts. CDR3 nucleotide sequence: TGTGCCAGCAGCGTCAACAGGGCGGCAGGAAACACCATATATTTT. It specifies CASSVNRAAGNTIYF. The chain links TRBV11-1 to TRBJ1-3; maybe TRBD1 (6 bases). Germline CDR1 and CDR2: SGHAT and FQDESV (reference sequence). Trimming pared 5 bases from V and 4 bases from J, leaving 15 bases between. This CDR3 comprises 15 residues.

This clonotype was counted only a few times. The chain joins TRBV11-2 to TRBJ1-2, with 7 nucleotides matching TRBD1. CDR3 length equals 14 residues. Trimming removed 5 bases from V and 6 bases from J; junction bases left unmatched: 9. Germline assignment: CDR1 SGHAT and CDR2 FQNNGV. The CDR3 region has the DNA TGTGCCAGCAGCCTGACAGGGCGGGCGGATGGCTACACCTTC. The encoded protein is CASSLTGRADGYTF.

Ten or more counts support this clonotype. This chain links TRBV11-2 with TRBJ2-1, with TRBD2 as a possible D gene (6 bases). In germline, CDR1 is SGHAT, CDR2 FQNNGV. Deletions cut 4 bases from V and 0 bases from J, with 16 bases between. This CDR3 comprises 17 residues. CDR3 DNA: TGTGCCAGCAGCTCCCGCGGATGGCGGGGCTCCTACAATGAGCAGTTCTTC. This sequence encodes CASSSRGWRGSYNEQFF.